Each of the 24 T cell receptor beta chains below was sequenced from the same sample in a study of T cell repertoires in cytomegalovirus infection. TCRdb re-called the reads through MiXCR, storing one row per CDR3 protein. The sample comprises 250,000 to 300,000 distinct CDR3 sequences, 20% to 25% of which are singletons, and roughly 19% rests with the top ten. These TCRs' antigens remain unknown. Sequenced here: cultured PBMCs, sampled from culture after CMV antigen stimulation. The origin of the receptors is a human donor in good health (CMV status not recorded). Some clones in this sample may be carry-over from other donors' samples.

The chain joins TRBV6-5 to TRBJ2-1; 12 bases are a match to TRBD2. The CDR3 is 17 amino acids. The germline V gene encodes CDR1 MNHEY and CDR2 SVGAGI. V gave up 5 bases and J gave up 0 bases; unmatched junction bases: 5. DNA of the CDR3: TGTGCCAGCAGTCGACTAGCGGGAGCCGTCTCCTACAATGAGCAGTTCTTC. Protein: CASSRLAGAVSYNEQFF.

This chain uses TRBV27 with TRBJ2-5, with D perhaps matching TRBD2 (6 bases). The CDR3 is 13 amino acids. V was cut by 5 bases and J by 2 bases, with 9 bases left in between. CDR1 and CDR2 from the germline V gene are MNHEY and SMNVEV (reference sequence). The CDR3 protein is CASSLREQETQYF. In DNA, the CDR3 is TGTGCCAGCAGTCTCCGGGAGCAAGAGACCCAGTACTTC.

Comments on this clonotype: Possible read error: a much larger clone is one base away. The CDR3 reads CASSHPVTGNNIYF. The CDR3 DNA sequence: TGTGCCAGCAGTCACCCCGTGACTGGAAACAACATATATTTT. This sequence joins TRBV12-3 or TRBV12-4 and TRBJ1-3; D call uncertain. The CDR3 covers 14 residues.

Ten or more counts support this clonotype. V and J are TRBV28 and TRBJ2-1, with 14 bases matching TRBD2. Germline CDR1 reads MDHEN; CDR2 reads SYDVKM. The junction had 9 bases not matched to a gene; V was cut back by 11 bases and J by 9 bases. The length of the CDR3 is 14 residues. CDR3 nucleotides: TGTGCCTGGCGGCGACTAGCGGGAGGGGGTGAGCAGTTCTTC. The encoded protein is CAWRRLAGGGEQFF.

This sequence joins TRBV7-2 and TRBJ1-5, with 9 nucleotides matching TRBD1. The CDR3 loop spans 13 amino acids. Trimming took 5 bases from V and 4 from J; bases not matched to a gene: 0. The germline V gene encodes CDR1 SGHTA and CDR2 FQGNSA. CDR3 bases: TGTGCCAGCAGCGGGACAGGGAATCAGCCCCAGCATTTT. Residues: CASSGTGNQPQHF.

To note about this clonotype: A read error may produce the germline difference seen at one junction end. This sequence joins TRBV7-9 and TRBJ2-5, with D maybe TRBD2 (5 bases). Germline V CDR1 and CDR2: SEHNR, FQNEAQ (reference sequence). This CDR3 contains 15 residues. The CDR3 sequence: CASSFLLGGQETLYF. The CDR3 coding sequence is TGTGCCAGCAGCTTTCTGCTAGGCGGGCAAGAGACCCTGTACTTC.

This chain joins TRBV7-2 and TRBJ2-5; 16 bases agree with TRBD2. The CDR3 consists of 16 residues. After removal of 5 bases from V and 3 bases from J, the junction contained 3 bases not matched to a gene. CDR1 is SGHTA and CDR2 is FQGNSA in the germline V gene. For the CDR3, the DNA is TGTGCCAGCAGCCCAGGGACTAGCGGGAGGGAAGAGACCCAGTACTTC. It is translated as CASSPGTSGREETQYF.

This clonotype was counted between two and nine times. The V gene is TRBV19, the J gene TRBJ2-1; TRBD2 matches 8 bases. Germline loops: CDR1 LNHDA, CDR2 SQIVND (reference sequence). The CDR3 is made up of 12 amino acids. The V segment lost 10 bases and the J segment 10 bases; nucleotides outside the gene matches: 9. The CDR3 reads CATTSALEEQFF. The CDR3 nucleotides are TGTGCCACGACTAGCGCCCTGGAGGAGCAGTTCTTC. The full variable domain, its missing parts supplied by reference TRBV19 and TRBJ2-1, is DGGITQSPKYLFRKEGQNVTLSCEQNLNHDAMYWYRQDPGQGLRLIYYSQIVNDFQKGDIAEGYSVSREKKESFPLTVTSAQKNPTAFYLCATTSALEEQFFGPGTRLTVL.

The chain uses TRBV12-3 or TRBV12-4 and TRBJ1-2; D not certain. V was cut by 5 bases and J by 5 bases, with 18 bases left in between. The CDR3 has 15 residues. In nucleotides, the CDR3 is TGTGCCAGCAGTACATCGCTGAACACCTTTTATGGCTACACCTTC. Encoded protein: CASSTSLNTFYGYTF.

This clonotype is medium-sized in the sample. This chain uses TRBV28 with TRBJ1-1, with D unresolved. V dropped 3 bases and J dropped 0 bases, with 2 bases sitting between them. The CDR3 contains 12 residues. The germline gives CDR1 MDHEN, CDR2 SYDVKM. This CDR3 reads CASSLLNTEAFF. Here the CDR3 DNA reads TGTGCCAGCAGTTTGCTGAACACTGAAGCTTTCTTT.

This rearrangement joins TRBV20-1 to TRBJ1-6; D is possibly TRBD1 (5 bases). CDR1 DFQATT and CDR2 SNEGSKA come from the germline V gene (reference sequence). V shed 0 bases and J shed 2 bases, with 11 bases lying between them. This CDR3 region has 16 residues. As DNA, the CDR3 is TGCAGTGCTAGAGATCCCCAGGGAACCTATAATTCACCCCTCCACTTT. Protein product: CSARDPQGTYNSPLHF.

The chain employs TRBV29-1 and TRBJ2-3; 9 bases match TRBD2. V dropped 7 bases and J dropped 0; count of bases not matched to a gene: 2. This CDR3 region has 13 residues. Germline assignment: CDR1 SQVTM and CDR2 ANQGSEA. The CDR3 spells CSDLAGSTDTQYF. Here the CDR3 DNA reads TGCAGCGATCTAGCGGGAAGCACAGATACGCAGTATTTT.

V and J are TRBV7-2 and TRBJ2-5; D may be TRBD2 (5 bases). Trimming left V 5 bases short and J 0 bases short, with 13 bases between. The CDR3 length is 15 residues. Per germline, CDR1 SGHTA and CDR2 FQGNSA. CDR3 nucleotide sequence: TGTGCCAGCAGCCCATGGGCCGGGAACCAAGAGACCCAGTACTTC. Translation gives CASSPWAGNQETQYF.

Only a few counts were recorded for this clonotype. CDR3 nucleotides: TGTGCCAGCGTAGACGGAGGACAAGAGACCCAGTACTTC. It codes for CASVDGGQETQYF. The genes are TRBV6-6 and TRBJ2-5; weak D call: TRBD2 (5 bases). V was cut by 8 bases and J by 2 bases, with 12 bases left in between. The CDR3 spans 13 residues. CDR1 is MNHNY and CDR2 is SVGAGI in the germline V gene (reference sequence).

Many counts were recorded for this clonotype. The chain couples TRBV7-2 to TRBJ2-2; tentatively, D is TRBD1 or TRBD2 (6 bases each). Germline CDR1 and CDR2: SGHTA and FQGNSA. Trimming removed 5 bases from V and 6 bases from J, with 16 bases in between. The CDR3 contains 15 residues. The CDR3 nucleotides read TGTGCCAGCAGCCGCAGGCCGGAGGGGGCCGGGGAGCTGTTTTTT. Translating gives CASSRRPEGAGELFF.

In this sample, this clonotype turned up many times. This sequence joins TRBV19 and TRBJ2-1, with a tentative D call TRBD2 (5 bases). V was cut by 4 bases and J by 6 bases, with 16 bases left in between. Germline CDR1 is LNHDA and CDR2 is SQIVND (reference sequence). This CDR3 region has 15 residues. CDR3 coding DNA: TGTGCCAGTAGTAGACCGGGATCCCTTGCCAATGAGCAGTTCTTC. It encodes CASSRPGSLANEQFF.

This clonotype has a handful of counts. The V call is TRBV5-1, the J call TRBJ2-3; 9 nucleotides agree with TRBD1. The CDR3 runs to 14 residues. Germline trimming cut 4 bases from V and 4 bases from J; bases unmatched to any gene: 4. The germline V gene encodes CDR1 SGHRS and CDR2 YFSETQ. CDR3 DNA sequence: TGCGCCAGCAGCCAGGGACAGGGCTCAGATACGCAGTATTTT. Amino acids: CASSQGQGSDTQYF.

In its sample, this clonotype was seen many times. This rearrangement joins TRBV7-2 to TRBJ2-1; D possibly corresponds to TRBD1 (5 bases). CDR1 and CDR2 (germline): SGHTA, FQGNSA. The CDR3 contains 15 residues. V was clipped by 5 bases and J by 5 bases, with 16 bases between them. The DNA for the CDR3 is TGTGCCAGCAGCCAACGGTCGGGCAGGGACAATGAGCAGTTCTTC. Protein product: CASSQRSGRDNEQFF.

This clonotype was seen many times. This chain uses TRBV18 with TRBJ1-4, with D possibly TRBD1 on 5 matching bases. The V gene lost 0 bases and the J gene lost 5 bases, with 7 bases spanning the gap. CDR1 and CDR2 (germline): KGHSH, LQKENI. The CDR3 has 14 amino acids. CDR3 sequence (DNA): TGTGCCAGCTCACCACCGGGGCAGAATGAAAAACTGTTTTTT. It translates to CASSPPGQNEKLFF.

This clonotype was observed a single time. The germline gene is not matched at one end of the junction; a read error may be the cause. The chain recombines TRBV7-6 with TRBJ2-3; 7 bases agree with TRBD1. Germline V gene sequence: CDR1 SGHVS, CDR2 FNYEAQ. The CDR3 contains 18 residues. CDR3 DNA: TGTGCCAGAAGCTGGGACAGATACACACGTACTAGCACAGATACGCAGTATTTT. It codes for CARSWDRYTRTSTDTQYF.

This clonotype was counted only a few times. This chain uses TRBV29-1 with TRBJ2-5; D is unresolved. CDR3 length equals 12 residues. Between the trimmed V and J ends, which lost 4 bases and 1 base, there was a span of 7 bases. CDR1 is SQVTM, CDR2 ANQGSEA, per germline. The CDR3, as DNA: TGCAGCGTTGGGGAAGGCCAAGAGACCCAGTACTTC. The encoded protein is CSVGEGQETQYF.

This clonotype has a count of ten or more. The DNA for the CDR3 is TGTGCCAGCAGTTCTTCCCAGGGGTCATTCAATTCACCCCTCCACTTT. Translating gives CASSSSQGSFNSPLHF. V usage is TRBV28 and J usage is TRBJ1-6, with a possible D match to TRBD1 (6 bases). The CDR3 covers 16 residues. V was trimmed by 4 bases and J by 7 bases, leaving 17 bases between them. Germline assignment: CDR1 MDHEN and CDR2 SYDVKM. Variable domain in full (rest from reference TRBV28 and TRBJ1-6): DVKVTQSSRYLVKRTGEKVFLECVQDMDHENMFWYRQDPGLGLRLIYFSYDVKMKEKGDIPEGYSVSREKKERFSLILESASTNQTSMYLCASSSSQGSFNSPLHFGNGTRLTVT.

This clonotype was detected ten times or more. The rearrangement links TRBV27 to TRBJ2-2; D ambiguous. CDR1 MNHEY and CDR2 SMNVEV come from the germline V gene (reference sequence). The CDR3 contains 14 residues. Trimming took off 7 bases at V and 2 bases at J, with 11 bases between the two ends. The CDR3 sequence is CASNLGFNTGELFF. The DNA for the CDR3 is TGTGCCAGCAATCTAGGGTTTAACACCGGGGAGCTGTTTTTT.

The rearrangement joins TRBV6-6 to TRBJ2-1, with TRBD2 matching over 10 bases. Trimming removed 2 bases from V and 8 bases from J; junction bases left unmatched: 6. Germline CDR1 MNHNY, CDR2 SVGAGI (reference sequence). The CDR3 covers 15 residues. The CDR3 loop is CASSYARLAGYEQFF. The CDR3 coding sequence is TGTGCCAGCAGTTACGCGAGACTAGCGGGCTATGAGCAGTTCTTC.